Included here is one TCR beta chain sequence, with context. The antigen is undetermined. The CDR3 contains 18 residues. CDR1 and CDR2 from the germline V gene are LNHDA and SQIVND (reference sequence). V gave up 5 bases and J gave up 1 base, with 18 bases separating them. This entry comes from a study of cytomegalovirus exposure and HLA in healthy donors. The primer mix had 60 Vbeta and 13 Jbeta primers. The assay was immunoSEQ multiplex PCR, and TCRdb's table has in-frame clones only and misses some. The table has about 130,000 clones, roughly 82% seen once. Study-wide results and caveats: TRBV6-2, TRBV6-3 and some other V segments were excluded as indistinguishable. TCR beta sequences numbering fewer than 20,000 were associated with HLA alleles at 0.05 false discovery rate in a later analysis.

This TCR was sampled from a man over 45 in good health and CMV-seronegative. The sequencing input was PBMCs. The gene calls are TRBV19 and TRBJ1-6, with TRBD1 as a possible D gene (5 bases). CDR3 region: CASSPKGAGGSYNSPLHF. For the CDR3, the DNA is TGTGCCAGTAGTCCCAAGGGTGCCGGGGGTTCCTATAATTCACCCCTCCACTTT.